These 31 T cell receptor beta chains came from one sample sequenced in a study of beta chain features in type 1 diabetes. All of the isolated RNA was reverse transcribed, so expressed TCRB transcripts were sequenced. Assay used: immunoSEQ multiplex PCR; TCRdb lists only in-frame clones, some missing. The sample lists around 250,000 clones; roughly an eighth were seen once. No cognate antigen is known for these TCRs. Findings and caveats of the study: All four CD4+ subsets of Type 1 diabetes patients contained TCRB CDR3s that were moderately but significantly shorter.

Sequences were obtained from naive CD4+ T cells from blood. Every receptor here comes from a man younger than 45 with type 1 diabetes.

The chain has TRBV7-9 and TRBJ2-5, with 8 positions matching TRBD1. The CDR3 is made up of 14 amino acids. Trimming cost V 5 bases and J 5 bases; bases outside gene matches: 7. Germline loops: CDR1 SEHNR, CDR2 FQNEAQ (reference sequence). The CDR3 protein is CASSPGQGRETQYF. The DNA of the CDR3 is TGTGCCAGCAGCCCCGGACAGGGTAGGGAGACCCAGTACTTC.

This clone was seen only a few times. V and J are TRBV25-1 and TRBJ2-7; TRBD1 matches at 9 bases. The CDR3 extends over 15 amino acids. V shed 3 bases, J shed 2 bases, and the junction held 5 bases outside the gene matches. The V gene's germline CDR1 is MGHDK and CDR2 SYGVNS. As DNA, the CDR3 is TGTGCCAGCAGTGAGCCCCGGACAGGGGCCTACGAGCAGTACTTC. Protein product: CASSEPRTGAYEQYF.

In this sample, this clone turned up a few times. The CDR3 sequence: CASSRSGDTEAFF. The CDR3 nucleotides are TGCGCCAGCAGCAGGTCCGGGGACACTGAAGCTTTCTTT. V gene TRBV5-1 combines with J gene TRBJ1-1; no definite D call. Germline-derived CDR1 and CDR2 are SGHRS and YFSETQ. This CDR3 is built from 13 residues. V lost 4 bases, J lost 3 bases, and 10 bases lay in between. Full variable domain (outside the CDR3, taken from reference TRBV5-1 and TRBJ1-1): KAGVTQTPRYLIKTRGQQVTLSCSPISGHRSVSWYQQTPGQGLQFLFEYFSETQRNKGNFPGRFSGRQFSNSRSEMNVSTLELGDSALYLCASSRSGDTEAFFGQGTRLTVV.

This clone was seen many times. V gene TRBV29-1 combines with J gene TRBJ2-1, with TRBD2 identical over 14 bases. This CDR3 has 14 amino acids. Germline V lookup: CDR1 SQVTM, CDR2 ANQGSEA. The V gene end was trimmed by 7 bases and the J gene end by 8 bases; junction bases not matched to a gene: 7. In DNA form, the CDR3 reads TGCAGCGCCCTGGGACTAGCGGGAGTGGATGAGCAGTTCTTC. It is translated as CSALGLAGVDEQFF.

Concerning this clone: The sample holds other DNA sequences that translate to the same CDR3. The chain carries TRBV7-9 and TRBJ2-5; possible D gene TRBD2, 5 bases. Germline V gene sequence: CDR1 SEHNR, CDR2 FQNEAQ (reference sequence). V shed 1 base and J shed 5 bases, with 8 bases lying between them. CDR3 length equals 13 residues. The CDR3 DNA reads TGTGCCAGCAGCTTAGAAGGCGGGGAGACCCAGTACTTC. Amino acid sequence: CASSLEGGETQYF.

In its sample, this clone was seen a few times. The CDR3 sequence: CASSPPGQGSKNIQYF. The CDR3 DNA is TGTGCCAGCTCACCACCTGGACAGGGGTCCAAAAACATTCAGTACTTC. The chain is built from TRBV18 and TRBJ2-4; TRBD1 matches 9 bases. The junction had 2 bases not matched to a gene; V was cut back by 0 bases and J by 2 bases. This CDR3 contains 16 residues. Per germline, CDR1 KGHSH and CDR2 LQKENI.

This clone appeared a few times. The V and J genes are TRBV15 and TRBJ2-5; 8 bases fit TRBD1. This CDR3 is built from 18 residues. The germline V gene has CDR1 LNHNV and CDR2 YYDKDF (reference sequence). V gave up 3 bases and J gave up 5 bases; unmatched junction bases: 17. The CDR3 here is CATSSGQGASGGRETQYF. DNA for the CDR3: TGTGCCACCAGCAGTGGGCAGGGGGCCTCAGGGGGCCGGGAGACCCAGTACTTC.

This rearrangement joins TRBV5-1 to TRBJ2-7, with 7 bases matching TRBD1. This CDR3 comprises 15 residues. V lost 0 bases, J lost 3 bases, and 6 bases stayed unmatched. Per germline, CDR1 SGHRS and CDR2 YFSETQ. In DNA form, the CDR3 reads TGCGCCAGCAGCTTGGGCCCGGGACAGCTCTACGAGCAGTACTTC. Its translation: CASSLGPGQLYEQYF.

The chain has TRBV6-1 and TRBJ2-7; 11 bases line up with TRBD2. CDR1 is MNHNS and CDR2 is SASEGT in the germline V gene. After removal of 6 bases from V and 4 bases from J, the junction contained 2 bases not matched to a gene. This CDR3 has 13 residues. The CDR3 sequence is CASRLAGGYEQYF. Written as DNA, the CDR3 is TGTGCCAGCAGGCTAGCGGGAGGATACGAGCAGTACTTC.

DNA of the CDR3: TGCGCCAGCAGCCAAGGACAGGTGCAAGAGACCCAGTACTTC. This translates into CASSQGQVQETQYF. This sequence joins TRBV4-3 and TRBJ2-5; possibly TRBD1 for D (6 bases). Trimming cost V 1 base and J 2 bases, with 8 bases left between them. The CDR3 is 14 residues long. Germline V CDR1 and CDR2: LGHNA, YSLEER.

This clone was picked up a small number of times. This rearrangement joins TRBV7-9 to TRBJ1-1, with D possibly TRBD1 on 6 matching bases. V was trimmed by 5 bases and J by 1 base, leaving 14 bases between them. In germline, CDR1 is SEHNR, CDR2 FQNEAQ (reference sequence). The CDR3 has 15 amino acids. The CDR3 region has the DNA TGTGCCAGCAGCCCCGGACAGCCCTCGAACACTGAAGCTTTCTTT. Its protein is CASSPGQPSNTEAFF.

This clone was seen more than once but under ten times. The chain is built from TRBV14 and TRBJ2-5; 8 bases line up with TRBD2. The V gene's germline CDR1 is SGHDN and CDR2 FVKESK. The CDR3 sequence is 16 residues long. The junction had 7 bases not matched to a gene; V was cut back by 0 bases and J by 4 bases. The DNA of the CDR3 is TGTGCCAGCAGCCAAGATGCGGGAGGCTCTCTAGAGACCCAGTACTTC. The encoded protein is CASSQDAGGSLETQYF.

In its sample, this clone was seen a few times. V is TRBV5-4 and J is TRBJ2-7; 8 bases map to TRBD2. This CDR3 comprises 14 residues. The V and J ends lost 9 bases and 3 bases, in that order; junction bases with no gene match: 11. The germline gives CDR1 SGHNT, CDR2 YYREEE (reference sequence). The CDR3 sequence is CAIYNSGISYEQYF. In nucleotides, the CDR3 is TGTGCCATCTATAATAGCGGGATTAGCTACGAGCAGTACTTC.

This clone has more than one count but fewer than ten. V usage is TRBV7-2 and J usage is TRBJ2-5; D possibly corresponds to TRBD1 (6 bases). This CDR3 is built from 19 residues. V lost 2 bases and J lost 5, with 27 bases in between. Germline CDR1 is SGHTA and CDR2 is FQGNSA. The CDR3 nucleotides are TGTGCCAGCAGCTTAAGAGCTCTGCTACGGACAGCCACCCAGGAGACCCAGTACTTC. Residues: CASSLRALLRTATQETQYF.

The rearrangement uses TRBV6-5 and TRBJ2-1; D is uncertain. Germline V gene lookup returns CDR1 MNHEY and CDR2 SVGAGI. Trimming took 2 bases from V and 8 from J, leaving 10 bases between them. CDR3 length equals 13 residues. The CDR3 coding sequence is TGTGCCAGCAGTTACCCCGGTGTTTATGAGCAGTTCTTC. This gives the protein CASSYPGVYEQFF.

CDR3 sequence (DNA): TGTGCCAGTCAACGCACAGGTCAGACCTCCTACGAGCAGTACTTC. This sequence encodes CASQRTGQTSYEQYF. The V call is TRBV19, the J call TRBJ2-7; a weak D match, TRBD1 (5 bases). V shed 8 bases and J shed 0 bases, with 17 bases lying between them. The CDR3 sequence is 15 residues long. Germline CDR1 reads LNHDA; CDR2 reads SQIVND (reference sequence). The variable domain in full, completed from reference TRBV19 and TRBJ2-7, reads DGGITQSPKYLFRKEGQNVTLSCEQNLNHDAMYWYRQDPGQGLRLIYYSQIVNDFQKGDIAEGYSVSREKKESFPLTVTSAQKNPTAFYLCASQRTGQTSYEQYFGPGTRLTVT.

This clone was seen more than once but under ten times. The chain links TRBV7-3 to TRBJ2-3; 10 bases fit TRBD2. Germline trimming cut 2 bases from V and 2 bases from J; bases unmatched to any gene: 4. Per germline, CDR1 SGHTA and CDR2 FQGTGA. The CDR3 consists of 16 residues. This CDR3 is CASSLSGTSATDTQYF. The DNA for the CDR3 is TGTGCCAGCAGCTTATCCGGGACTAGCGCCACAGATACGCAGTATTTT.

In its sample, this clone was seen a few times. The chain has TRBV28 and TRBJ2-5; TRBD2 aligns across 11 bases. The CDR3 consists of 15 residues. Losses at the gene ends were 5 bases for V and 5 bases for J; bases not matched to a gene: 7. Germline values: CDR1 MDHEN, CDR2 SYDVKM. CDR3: CASSMRLAGKETQYF. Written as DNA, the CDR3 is TGTGCCAGCAGTATGAGACTAGCGGGAAAGGAGACCCAGTACTTC. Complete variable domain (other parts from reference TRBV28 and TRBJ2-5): DVKVTQSSRYLVKRTGEKVFLECVQDMDHENMFWYRQDPGLGLRLIYFSYDVKMKEKGDIPEGYSVSREKKERFSLILESASTNQTSMYLCASSMRLAGKETQYFGPGTRLLVL.

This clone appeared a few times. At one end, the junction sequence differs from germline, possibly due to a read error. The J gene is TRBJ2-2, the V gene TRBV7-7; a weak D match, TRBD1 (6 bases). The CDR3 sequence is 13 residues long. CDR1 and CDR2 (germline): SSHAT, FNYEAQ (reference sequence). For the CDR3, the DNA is TGTGCTAGCAGCTTAGCAGGGGACGGGGAGCTGTTTTTT. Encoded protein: CASSLAGDGELFF.

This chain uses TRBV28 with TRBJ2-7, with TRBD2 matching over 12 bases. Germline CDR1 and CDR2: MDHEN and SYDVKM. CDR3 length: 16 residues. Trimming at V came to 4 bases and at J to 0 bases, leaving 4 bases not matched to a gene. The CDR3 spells CASSSPTSGSSYEQYF. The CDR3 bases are TGTGCCAGCAGTTCTCCGACTAGCGGGAGCTCCTACGAGCAGTACTTC.

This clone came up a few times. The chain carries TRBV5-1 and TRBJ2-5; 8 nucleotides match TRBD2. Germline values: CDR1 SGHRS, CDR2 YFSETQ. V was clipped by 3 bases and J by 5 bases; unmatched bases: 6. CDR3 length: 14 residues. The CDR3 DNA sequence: TGCGCCAGCAGCTGGGGGGCTAGCGGGGAGACCCAGTACTTC. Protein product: CASSWGASGETQYF.

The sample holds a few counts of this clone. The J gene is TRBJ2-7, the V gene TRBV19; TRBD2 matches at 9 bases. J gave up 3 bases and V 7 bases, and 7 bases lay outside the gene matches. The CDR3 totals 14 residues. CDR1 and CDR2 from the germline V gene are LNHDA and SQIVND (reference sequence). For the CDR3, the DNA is TGTGCCAGTACTCGTGGTAGCGGGGGCTACGAGCAGTACTTC. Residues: CASTRGSGGYEQYF.

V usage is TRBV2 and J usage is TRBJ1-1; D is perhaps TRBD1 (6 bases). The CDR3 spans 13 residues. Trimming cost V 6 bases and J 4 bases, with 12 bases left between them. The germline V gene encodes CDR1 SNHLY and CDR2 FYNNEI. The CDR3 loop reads CASRQGGSTEAFF. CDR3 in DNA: TGTGCCAGCAGACAGGGCGGGAGCACTGAAGCTTTCTTT.

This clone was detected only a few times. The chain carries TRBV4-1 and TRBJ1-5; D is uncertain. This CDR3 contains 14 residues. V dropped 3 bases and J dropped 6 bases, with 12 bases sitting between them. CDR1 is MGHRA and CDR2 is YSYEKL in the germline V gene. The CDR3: CASSHTQARQPQHF. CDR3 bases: TGCGCCAGCAGCCACACCCAAGCCCGTCAGCCCCAGCATTTT.

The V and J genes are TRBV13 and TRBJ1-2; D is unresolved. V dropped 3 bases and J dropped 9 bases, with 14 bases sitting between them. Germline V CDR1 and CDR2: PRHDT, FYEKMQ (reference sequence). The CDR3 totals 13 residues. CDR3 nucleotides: TGTGCCAGCAGCTTCCGCTCGGTTGACAGCTACACCTTC. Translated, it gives CASSFRSVDSYTF.

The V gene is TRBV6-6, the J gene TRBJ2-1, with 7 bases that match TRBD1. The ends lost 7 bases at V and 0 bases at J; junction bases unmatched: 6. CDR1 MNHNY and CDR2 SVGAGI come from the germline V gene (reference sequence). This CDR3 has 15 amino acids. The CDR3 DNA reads TGTGCCAGCATCAAGACAGGGAGCTCCTACAATGAGCAGTTCTTC. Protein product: CASIKTGSSYNEQFF.

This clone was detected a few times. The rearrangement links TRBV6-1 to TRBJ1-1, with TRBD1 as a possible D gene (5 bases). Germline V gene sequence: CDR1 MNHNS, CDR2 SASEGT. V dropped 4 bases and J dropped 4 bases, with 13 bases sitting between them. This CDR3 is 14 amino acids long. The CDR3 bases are TGTGCCAGCAGTGCGGACACAGGTTTCACTGAAGCTTTCTTT. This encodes CASSADTGFTEAFF.

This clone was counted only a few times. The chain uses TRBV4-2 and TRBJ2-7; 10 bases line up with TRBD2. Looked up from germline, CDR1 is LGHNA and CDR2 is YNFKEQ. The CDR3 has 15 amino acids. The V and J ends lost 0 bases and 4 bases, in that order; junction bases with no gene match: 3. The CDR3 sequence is CASSQDLAGEYEQYF. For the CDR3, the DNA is TGTGCCAGCAGCCAAGACCTAGCGGGAGAATACGAGCAGTACTTC.

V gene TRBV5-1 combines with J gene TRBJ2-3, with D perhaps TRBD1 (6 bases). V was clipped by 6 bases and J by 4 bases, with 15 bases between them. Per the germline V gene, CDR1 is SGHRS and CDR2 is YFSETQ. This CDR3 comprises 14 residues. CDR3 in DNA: TGCGCCAGCACCATGTTACAGGGCCCAGATACGCAGTATTTT. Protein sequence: CASTMLQGPDTQYF.

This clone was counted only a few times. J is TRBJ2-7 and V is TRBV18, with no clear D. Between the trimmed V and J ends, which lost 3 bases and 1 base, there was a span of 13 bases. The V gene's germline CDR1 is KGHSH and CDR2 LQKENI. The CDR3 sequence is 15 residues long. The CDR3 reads CASSPILSESYEQYF. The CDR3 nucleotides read TGTGCCAGCTCACCGATCTTGTCGGAGTCCTACGAGCAGTACTTC.

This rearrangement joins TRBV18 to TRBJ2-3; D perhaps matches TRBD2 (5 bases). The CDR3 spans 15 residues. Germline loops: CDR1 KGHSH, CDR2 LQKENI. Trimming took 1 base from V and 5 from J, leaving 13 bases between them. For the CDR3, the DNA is TGTGCCAGCTCACCACAGGGAGAAGGTGGAGATACGCAGTATTTT. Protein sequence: CASSPQGEGGDTQYF.